Detailed here is one T cell receptor (beta chain). The CDR3 length is 18 residues. The ends lost 4 bases at V and 3 bases at J; junction bases unmatched: 15. Germline V lookup: CDR1 SEHNR, CDR2 FQNEAQ (reference sequence). This sample was included in a study of blood T cell repertoires in COVID-19. Study-wide context: PBMCs, B-cell-depleted T cells, or T cells were the source of the cDNA or gDNA that made up the material.

Adults between roughly 18 and 89 years of age took part from about two dozen US areas. Among Cohort 3 donors, those recovered had two negative PCRs, clearance, or symptom resolution. Original processing notes: Estimation of nucleated cell counts was performed using reference gene primer amplification. Here immunoSEQ multiplex PCR was the method, and the copy in TCRdb shows in-frame clones only, minus some. V and J calls and clone size come straight from that table; D and trimming were deduced from the DNA. The sample gives about 160,000 clones, approximately 90% of which show up once; 6% to 8.5% is in the top ten.

The sequencing input was PBMCs or T cells enriched from blood (not recorded which). The chain links TRBV7-9 to TRBJ2-5, with 9 bases identical to TRBD1. The TCR comes from a woman aged 50 to 65 who had recovered from COVID-19. The CDR3 here is CASSSPTDRGSVEETQYF. CDR3 DNA: TGTGCCAGCAGCTCACCAACGGACAGGGGAAGCGTGGAAGAGACCCAGTACTTC.